This TCR beta chain was sequenced during a study of graft-versus-host responses after intestinal transplantation (dated by TCRdb to about 2021). General notes on the study: Recipients received multivisceral, liver-intestinal, or isolated intestinal transplants. All recipients received anti-thymocyte globulin induction followed by maintenance tacrolimus and steroids for about three years. Graft-versus-host and host-versus-graft alloreactive T cell clones were tracked in the graft, circulation and bone marrow after intestinal transplantation using bulk TCR-beta CDR3 sequencing. Alloreactive clones were identified by sequencing pre-transplant mixed lymphocyte reaction products and comparing them with unstimulated pre-transplant donor and recipient T cells. The cohort enrolled 20 to 30 intestinal transplant recipients, one of whom was a retransplant, and 3 patients without pretransplant specimens were excluded. A peak of at least 4% donor T cells among recipient peripheral blood mononuclear cells was the definition used for donor T cell macrochimerism. Instead of going to the commercial service, samples from a few later patients were sequenced in-house on an Illumina MiSeq and processed with MiXCR.

The investigation overall reported the following: Patients with donor T cell macrochimerism had high GvH to HvG T cell clonal ratios in their allografts. GvH clones were found in recipient bone marrow, and some of the GvH clones appeared earlier in ileal mucosa or blood, which is consistent with an intestinal mucosal origin. Early after transplant, declines in HvG clones were associated with peak levels of circulating GvH clones. The relatively low number and heterogeneity of intestinal transplant patients limited the conclusions.

V lost 7 bases and J lost 0 bases; the stretch between them is 13 bases long. CDR1 and CDR2 (MNHNS, SASEGT) derive from the germline V gene. From the cysteine through the phenylalanine, the CDR3 covers 15 amino acids. Only CDR3 DNA remains: 45 bases, in frame from the first base. Library method: the immunoSEQ multiplex PCR assay. For most patients, high-throughput TCR-beta CDR3 sequencing of genomic DNA was performed by Adaptive Biotechnologies. Concerning the study's data processing: Adaptive's ImmunoSEQ software supplied the TCR sequencing data for approximately 18 patients, while MiXCR and VDJtools were used to process a few other patients. Because the origin of CDR3 nucleotide sequences shared between donor and recipient could not be assigned, those sequences were removed. To be classed as alloreactive, a clone needed at least 2-fold expansion over unstimulated cells and a minimum CFSE-low frequency of 0.002% (template counts) or 0.001% (read counts). Clones detected in sequenced pre-transplant spleen, lymph node, or MLR CFSE-low populations of the donor or recipient were defined as mappable. The cumulative frequency of alloreactive clones was calculated as a percentage of all sequences, weighted by copy number. As stored in TCRdb, this immuneACCESS dataset retains in-frame rearrangements with V and J assigned. A fraction of the clones does not appear; measured against another copy, unresolved V genes explain less than half of the discrepancy, and the remainder lacks a known reason. That table supplies the V and J calls and clone size; D and trimming were determined from the DNA. The sample profile shows around 30,000 clones; approximately 87% of them were found once. The top ten constitute 0.9% to 1.2% of the sample.

As for this clone: Its antigen is currently not known. Base quality data are lacking; no much larger clone is found one base away.

In the first month after transplant, blood samples were collected up to 4 times, and after that at least monthly when available. The chain is assembled from TRBV6-1 and TRBJ2-1; no confident D gene assignment can be made. This receptor was taken from a human patient who received an intestinal transplant, so some T cells may come from the graft donor. The sample consisted of PBMCs, taken 28 days after intestinal transplant. CDR3 sequence: CASTPTRTSYNEQFF. The DNA is as follows: TGTGCCAGCACCCCGACAAGGACCTCCTACAATGAGCAGTTCTTC.